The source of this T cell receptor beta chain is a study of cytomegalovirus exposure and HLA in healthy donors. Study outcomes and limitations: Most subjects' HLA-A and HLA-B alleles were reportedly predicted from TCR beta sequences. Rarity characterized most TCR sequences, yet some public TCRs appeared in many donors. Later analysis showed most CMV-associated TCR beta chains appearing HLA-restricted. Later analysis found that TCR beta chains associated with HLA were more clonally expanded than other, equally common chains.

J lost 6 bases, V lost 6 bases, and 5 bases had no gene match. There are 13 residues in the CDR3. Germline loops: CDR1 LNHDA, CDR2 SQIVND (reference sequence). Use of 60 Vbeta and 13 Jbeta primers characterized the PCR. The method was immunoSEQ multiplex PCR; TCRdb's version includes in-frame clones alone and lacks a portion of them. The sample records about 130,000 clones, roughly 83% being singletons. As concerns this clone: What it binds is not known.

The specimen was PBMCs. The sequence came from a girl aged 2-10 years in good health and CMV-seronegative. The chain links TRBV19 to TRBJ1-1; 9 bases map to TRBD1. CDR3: CASRIQGAPEAFF. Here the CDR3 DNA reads TGTGCCAGTAGGATACAGGGGGCCCCTGAAGCTTTCTTT.